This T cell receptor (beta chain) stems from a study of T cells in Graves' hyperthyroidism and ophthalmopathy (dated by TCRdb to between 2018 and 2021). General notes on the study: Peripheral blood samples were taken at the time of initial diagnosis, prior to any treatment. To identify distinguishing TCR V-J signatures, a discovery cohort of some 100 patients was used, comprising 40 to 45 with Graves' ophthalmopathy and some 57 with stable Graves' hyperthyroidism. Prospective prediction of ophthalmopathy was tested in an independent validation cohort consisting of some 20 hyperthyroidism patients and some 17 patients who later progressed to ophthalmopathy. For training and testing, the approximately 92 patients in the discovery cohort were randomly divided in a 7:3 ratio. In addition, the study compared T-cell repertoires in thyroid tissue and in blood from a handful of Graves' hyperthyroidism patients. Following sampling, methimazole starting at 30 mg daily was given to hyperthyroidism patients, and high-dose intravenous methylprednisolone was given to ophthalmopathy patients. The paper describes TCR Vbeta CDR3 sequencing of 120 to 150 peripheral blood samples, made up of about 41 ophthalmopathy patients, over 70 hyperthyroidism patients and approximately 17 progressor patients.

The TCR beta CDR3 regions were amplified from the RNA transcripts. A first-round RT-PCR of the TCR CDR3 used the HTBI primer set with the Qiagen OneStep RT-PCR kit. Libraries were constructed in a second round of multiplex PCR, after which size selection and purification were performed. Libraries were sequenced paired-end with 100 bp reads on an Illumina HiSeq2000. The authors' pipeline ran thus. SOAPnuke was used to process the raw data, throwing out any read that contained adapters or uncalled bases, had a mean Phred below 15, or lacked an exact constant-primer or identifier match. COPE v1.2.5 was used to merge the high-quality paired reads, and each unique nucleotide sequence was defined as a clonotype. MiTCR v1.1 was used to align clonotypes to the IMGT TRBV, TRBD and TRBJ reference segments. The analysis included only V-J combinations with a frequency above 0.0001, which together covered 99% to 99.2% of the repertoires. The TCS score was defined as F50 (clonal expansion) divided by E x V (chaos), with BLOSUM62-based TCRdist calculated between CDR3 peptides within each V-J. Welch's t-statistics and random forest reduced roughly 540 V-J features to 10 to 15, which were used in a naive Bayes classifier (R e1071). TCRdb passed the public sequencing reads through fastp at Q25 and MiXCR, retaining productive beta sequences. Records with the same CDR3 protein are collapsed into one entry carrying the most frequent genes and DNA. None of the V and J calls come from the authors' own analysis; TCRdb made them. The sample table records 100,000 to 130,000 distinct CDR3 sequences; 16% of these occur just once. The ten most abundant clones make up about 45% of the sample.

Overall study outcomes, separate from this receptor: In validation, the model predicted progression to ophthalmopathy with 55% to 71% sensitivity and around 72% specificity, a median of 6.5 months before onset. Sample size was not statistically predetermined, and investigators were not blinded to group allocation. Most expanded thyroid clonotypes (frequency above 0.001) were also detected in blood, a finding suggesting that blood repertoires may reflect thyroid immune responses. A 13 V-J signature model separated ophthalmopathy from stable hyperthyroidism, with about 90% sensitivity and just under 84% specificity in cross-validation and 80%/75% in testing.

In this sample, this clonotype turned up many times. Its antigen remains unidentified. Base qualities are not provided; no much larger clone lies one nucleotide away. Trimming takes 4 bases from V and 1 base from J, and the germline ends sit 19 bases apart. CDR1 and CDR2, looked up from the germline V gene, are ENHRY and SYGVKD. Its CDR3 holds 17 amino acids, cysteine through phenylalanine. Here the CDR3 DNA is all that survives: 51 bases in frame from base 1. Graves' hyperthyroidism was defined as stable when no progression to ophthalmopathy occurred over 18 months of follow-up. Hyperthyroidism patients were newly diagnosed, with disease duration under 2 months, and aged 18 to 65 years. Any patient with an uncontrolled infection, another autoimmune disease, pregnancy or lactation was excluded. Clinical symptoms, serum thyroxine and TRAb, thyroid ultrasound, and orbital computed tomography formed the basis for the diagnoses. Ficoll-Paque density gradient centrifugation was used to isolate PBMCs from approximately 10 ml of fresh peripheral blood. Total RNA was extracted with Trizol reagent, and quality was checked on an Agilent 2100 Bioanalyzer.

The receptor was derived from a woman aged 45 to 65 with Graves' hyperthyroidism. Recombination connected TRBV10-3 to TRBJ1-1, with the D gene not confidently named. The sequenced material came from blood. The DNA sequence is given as TGTGCCATCAGTGCAAAACCAGGTGGCTTGGCGAACACTGAAGCTTTCTTT. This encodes CAISAKPGGLANTEAFF.